These T cell receptor beta chains were read from a single sample in a study of T-cell reconstitution after alpha-beta-depleted transplantation in children. From the PCR reads, TCRdb called clonotypes with MiXCR, one entry per CDR3 protein. The sample shows about half a million distinct CDR3 sequences, around 13% of them seen only once. Sequences were derived from PBMCs from the stem cell graft donor, sampled from the stem cell graft. Every receptor here comes from a human donor who donated a stem cell graft to a child with combined immunodeficiency. Both conserved end residues are part of each CDR3. D genes are given only for firm matches. Clone size is not always given. Where it is, it says once, few, many or a class for expanded clones.

-,TRBV5-1,TRBD2,TRBJ2-1,TGCGCCAGCAGCCAACTAGCGGGGGCAAGCTCCTACAATGAGCAGTTCTTC,CASSQLAGASSYNEQFF
many,TRBV5-1,TRBD2,TRBJ2-3,TGCGCCAGCAGCACGAGACTAGCAACAGATACGCAGTATTTT,CASSTRLATDTQYF
-,TRBV9,-,TRBJ2-2,TGTGCCAGCAGCGCAGTTAGCTCGGTCGGGGAGCTGTTTTTT,CASSAVSSVGELFF
-,TRBV19,-,TRBJ2-1,TGTGCCAGTAGCAAAAGCAGTGAGGGGGCCTACAATGAGCAGTTCTTC,CASSKSSEGAYNEQFF
few,TRBV12-3/TRBV12-4,TRBD1,TRBJ2-7,TGTGCCAGCAGTTGGGGACAGGTAGTCCACGAGCAGTACTTC,CASSWGQVVHEQYF
few,TRBV7-3,-,TRBJ2-2,TGTGCCAGCAGCTTAGACCAGGGGGGCATTCACACCGGGGAGCTGTTTTTT,CASSLDQGGIHTGELFF
many,TRBV4-2,TRBD1,TRBJ1-2,TGTGCCAGCAGCCAAGAGGACAGGGGGAGGTATGGCTACACCTTC,CASSQEDRGRYGYTF
few,TRBV12-3/TRBV12-4,-,TRBJ2-2,TGTGCCAGCAGTTTAGTGGCTGGATGGGCCGGGGAGCTGTTTTTT,CASSLVAGWAGELFF
-,TRBV30,-,TRBJ1-2,TGTGCCTGCGCCCGGGACATCAATTCTAACTATGGCTACACCTTC,CACARDINSNYGYTF
few,TRBV3-1,-,TRBJ1-1,TGTGCCAGCAGCCAAGATGGGGGGGCAGCTTTCTTT,CASSQDGGAAFF
many,TRBV12-3/TRBV12-4,-,TRBJ1-1,TGTGCCAGCAAGGTGGACACTGAAGCTTTCTTT,CASKVDTEAFF
-,TRBV11-1,-,TRBJ1-1,TGTGCCAGCAGCTTATCTATCAGGGGCTCTGAAGCTTTCTTT,CASSLSIRGSEAFF
-,TRBV10-3,-,TRBJ2-5,TGTGCCACCGGAGGGGAGACCCAGTACTTC,CATGGETQYF
few,TRBV27,TRBD1,TRBJ1-4,TGTGCCAGCAGGCGGACAGGGAATAATGAAAAACTGTTTTTT,CASRRTGNNEKLFF
-,TRBV7-7,TRBD2,TRBJ2-3,TGTGCCAGCAGCCCCCAGGAGAGCGGGATCGATACGCAGTATTTT,CASSPQESGIDTQYF
few,TRBV12-3/TRBV12-4,TRBD2,TRBJ2-3,TGTGCCATGCAAGTGGCGAGCGGGGGGGATACGCAGTATTTT,CAMQVASGGDTQYF
-,TRBV12-3/TRBV12-4,-,TRBJ1-1,TGTGCCAGCAGTTCTCGGGGAGCGAACACTGAAGCTTTCTTT,CASSSRGANTEAFF
-,TRBV6-2/TRBV6-3,-,TRBJ2-3,TGTGCCAGCAGTGGACGACCTTACGGTTTTTCAGATACGCAGTATTTT,CASSGRPYGFSDTQYF
few,TRBV5-1,-,TRBJ2-7,TGCGCCAGCAGCTTGTTGATGTCCTACGAGCAGTACTTC,CASSLLMSYEQYF
-,TRBV5-6,-,TRBJ2-6,TGTGCCAGCATCCGGGGAGGCTTCGGGGCCAACGTCCTGACTTTC,CASIRGGFGANVLTF
many,TRBV12-3/TRBV12-4,-,TRBJ2-3,TGTGCCAGCAGTCTTCTCCACGATACGCAGTATTTT,CASSLLHDTQYF
many,TRBV6-2/TRBV6-3,TRBD2,TRBJ2-1,TGTGCCAGCAGTTATCTAGAGACTAGCGGGACTTCCTACAATGAGCAGTTCTTC,CASSYLETSGTSYNEQFF
-,TRBV6-2/TRBV6-3,TRBD2,TRBJ2-4,TGTGCCAGCAGTTACTCTAGCGGGAGAGGGGAAAACATTCAGTACTTC,CASSYSSGRGENIQYF
-,TRBV5-1,-,TRBJ2-3,TGCGCCAGCAGCTTGACAAGCCCTAGCACAGATACGCAGTATTTT,CASSLTSPSTDTQYF
few,TRBV4-3,TRBD2,TRBJ2-4,TGCGCCAGCAGCCAAGGAGAGACTAGCGTGAGGGCTTTAGCCAAAAACATTCAGTACTTC,CASSQGETSVRALAKNIQYF
-,TRBV7-2,-,TRBJ2-1,TGTGCCAGCAGCTTTTTCGCGGGACGCACCTACAATGAGCAGTTCTTC,CASSFFAGRTYNEQFF
-,TRBV9,-,TRBJ2-3,TGTGCCAGCAGCCCTCCGCGCGGGGTTAGCACAGATACGCAGTATTTT,CASSPPRGVSTDTQYF
many,TRBV4-3,TRBD1,TRBJ2-2,TGCGCCAGCAGCCTCCTCCAGGGGGCAAGCGGGGAGCTGTTTTTT,CASSLLQGASGELFF
-,TRBV6-2/TRBV6-3,TRBD1,TRBJ2-7,TGTGCCAGCAGTTACGACGGGACAGCGTACTACGAGCAGTACTTC,CASSYDGTAYYEQYF
-,TRBV5-1,-,TRBJ2-5,TGCGCCAGCAGCATATACGACAGGGACTCGATGGAGACCCAGTACTTC,CASSIYDRDSMETQYF
few,TRBV18,-,TRBJ2-3,TGTGCCAGCTCGGAGACCCTCCAAAGCACAGATACGCAGTATTTT,CASSETLQSTDTQYF
-,TRBV6-5,TRBD1,TRBJ2-5,TGTGCCAGCAGTTACCCCAAACAGGGGGTTAGAGAGACCCAGTACTTC,CASSYPKQGVRETQYF
-,TRBV20-1,TRBD1,TRBJ1-1,TGCAGTGCTAGGATCGGACAGGGGGCCGGTGAAGCTTTCTTT,CSARIGQGAGEAFF
many,TRBV7-2,TRBD2,TRBJ2-3,TGTGCCAGCAGCTTGACCCGACTAGCGGGAGGCACAGATACGCAGTATTTT,CASSLTRLAGGTDTQYF
-,TRBV9,TRBD1,TRBJ1-2,TGTGCCAGCAGGGCCGGGACAGGGGCCCCCTTAGGGTATGGCTACACCTTC,CASRAGTGAPLGYGYTF
many,TRBV12-3/TRBV12-4,TRBD2,TRBJ2-1,TGTGCCAGCAGTGCTAGGGGACTAAAGTTCTTC,CASSARGLKFF
few,TRBV12-3/TRBV12-4,-,TRBJ2-7,TGTGCCAGCAGTCCACAAGGGGGGCCCTCCTCCTACGAGCAGTACTTC,CASSPQGGPSSYEQYF
many,TRBV4-2,TRBD2,TRBJ2-1,TGTGCCAGCAGCCTAGCGGGGCCAGTTGCCTACAATGAGCAGTTCTTC,CASSLAGPVAYNEQFF
few,TRBV3-1,-,TRBJ2-5,TGTGCCAGCAGCCAAGCGGGACTCTCCGAGAGGGAGACCCAGTACTTC,CASSQAGLSERETQYF
few,TRBV27,TRBD2,TRBJ2-7,TGTGCCAGCAGTGCGACTAGCTTCACGCCCAACGAGCAGTACTTC,CASSATSFTPNEQYF
few,TRBV12-3/TRBV12-4,-,TRBJ2-1,TGTGCCAGCAGCCCTACACTAGCTTTGGGTCTCAATGAGCAGTTCTTC,CASSPTLALGLNEQFF
few,TRBV12-3/TRBV12-4,TRBD1,TRBJ1-5,TGTGCCAGCAGTTTATGGGACAGGGACAATCAGCCCCAGCATTTT,CASSLWDRDNQPQHF
-,TRBV27,TRBD1,TRBJ1-2,TGTGCCAGCTATCCGACAGGGGGCGGATACTGGGATGGCTACACCTTC,CASYPTGGGYWDGYTF
many,TRBV24-1,-,TRBJ2-1,TGTGCCACCAGTGATTTGAATAATCTAGCCGAGCAGTTCTTC,CATSDLNNLAEQFF
once,TRBV6-2/TRBV6-3,TRBD2,TRBJ2-7,TGTGCCAGCAGTATGGGACTAGTTTTCCACGAGCAGTACTTC,CASSMGLVFHEQYF
few,TRBV20-1,-,TRBJ2-7,TGCAGTGCTCCAGGCGTGGGGTACGAGCAGTACTTC,CSAPGVGYEQYF
-,TRBV18,-,TRBJ1-5,TGTGCCAGCTCACCTGGGGGGTCGAGCAATCAGCCCCAGCATTTT,CASSPGGSSNQPQHF
-,TRBV6-2/TRBV6-3,TRBD1,TRBJ1-1,TGTGCCAGCAGGTCGGGACAGGTGAACACTGAAGCTTTCTTT,CASRSGQVNTEAFF
-,TRBV7-2,TRBD1,TRBJ2-7,TGTGCCAGCAGCAACGACAGGGCCTACGAGCAGTACTTC,CASSNDRAYEQYF
many,TRBV6-2/TRBV6-3,-,TRBJ2-2,TGTGCCAGCAACTTACTGATAGCCGGGGAGCTGTTTTTT,CASNLLIAGELFF
many,TRBV12-3/TRBV12-4,-,TRBJ1-5,TGTGCCAGCAGCCCTAGGCCAGGGAACCAGCCCCAGCATTTT,CASSPRPGNQPQHF
few,TRBV9,TRBD1,TRBJ2-7,TGTGCCAGCAGCGTGGGGGACAGGGGGCACTACGAGCAGTACTTC,CASSVGDRGHYEQYF
many,TRBV6-2/TRBV6-3,TRBD1,TRBJ1-5,TGTGCCAGCAGGGACAGGGATAGCAATCAGCCCCAGCATTTT,CASRDRDSNQPQHF
many,TRBV20-1,TRBD2,TRBJ2-3,TGCAGTGCTAGGGGGGGGAGCGGGAGGAACACAGATACGCAGTATTTT,CSARGGSGRNTDTQYF
many,TRBV9,TRBD2,TRBJ2-7,TGTGCCAGCAGCCCTTGGACTAGCGGCTACGAGCAGTACTTC,CASSPWTSGYEQYF
few,TRBV4-3,-,TRBJ1-4,TGCGCCAGCAGCCACCAGGGTGCAGCTAATGAAAAACTGTTTTTT,CASSHQGAANEKLFF
-,TRBV29-1,-,TRBJ1-2,TGCAGCGTTGATAATCCAGCGGGGAACCACTACACCTTC,CSVDNPAGNHYTF
many,TRBV9,TRBD2,TRBJ2-1,TGTGCCAGCAGCGTAGCGACTAGCGGGCCCAATGAGCAGTTCTTC,CASSVATSGPNEQFF
many,TRBV20-1,-,TRBJ2-7,TGCAGTGCTAGAGTGGATGTTAGCCACCGCTACGAGCAGTACTTC,CSARVDVSHRYEQYF